These T cell receptor beta chains were read from a single sample in a study of shared clonotypes between healthy human individuals. TCRdb's copy holds only in-frame clones and misses some; the assay was immunoSEQ multiplex PCR. The table shows 800,000 to 1,200,000 clones, with around 78% occurring only once. The sample comprised memory CD4+ T cells from PBMCs. These receptors came from a man aged 18 to 35 in good health. Some clones in this sample may be carry-over from other donors' samples. Each CDR3 is given with its conserved first and last residue. The D gene is left open where the match is weak. Some rows have no size entry. The others give once, few or many, or a class for an expanded clone.

D gene: TRBD2; V gene: TRBV7-2; clone size: NA; J gene: TRBJ2-3; CDR3 protein: CASSLLGLAADTQYF; CDR3 DNA: TGTGCCAGCAGCTTACTCGGACTAGCCGCAGATACGCAGTATTTT
D gene: TRBD2; V gene: TRBV19; clone size: NA; J gene: TRBJ2-1; CDR3 protein: CASNQGLAGDHEQFF; CDR3 DNA: TGTGCCAGTAATCAGGGGCTAGCGGGAGACCATGAGCAGTTCTTC
D gene: TRBD1; V gene: TRBV6-5; clone size: few; J gene: TRBJ2-7; CDR3 protein: CASSSQTGVGYEQYF; CDR3 DNA: TGTGCCAGCAGTTCGCAGACAGGGGTGGGCTACGAGCAGTACTTC
D gene: TRBD1; V gene: TRBV19; clone size: few; J gene: TRBJ1-1; CDR3 protein: CASSIDDRGDTEAFF; CDR3 DNA: TGTGCCAGTAGTATCGATGACAGGGGTGACACTGAAGCTTTCTTT
D gene: NA; V gene: TRBV28; clone size: few; J gene: TRBJ1-2; CDR3 protein: CATFDAGYTF; CDR3 DNA: TGTGCCACCTTCGATGCTGGCTACACCTTC
D gene: NA; V gene: TRBV7-3; clone size: NA; J gene: TRBJ2-1; CDR3 protein: CASSLGGLYNEQFF; CDR3 DNA: TGTGCCAGCAGCTTGGGGGGACTTTACAATGAGCAGTTCTTC
D gene: NA; V gene: TRBV14; clone size: NA; J gene: TRBJ2-3; CDR3 protein: CASSRADSLDTQYF; CDR3 DNA: TGTGCCAGCAGCCGGGCGGACTCCTTAGATACGCAGTATTTT
D gene: NA; V gene: TRBV18; clone size: NA; J gene: TRBJ1-1; CDR3 protein: CASSRGGTNTEAFF; CDR3 DNA: TGTGCCAGCTCACGAGGAGGGACGAACACTGAAGCTTTCTTT
D gene: NA; V gene: TRBV5-1; clone size: NA; J gene: TRBJ1-3; CDR3 protein: CASSLGASGNTIYF; CDR3 DNA: TGCGCCAGCAGCTTGGGGGCCTCTGGAAACACCATATATTTT
D gene: NA; V gene: TRBV2; clone size: NA; J gene: TRBJ1-2; CDR3 protein: CASRQGPGYTF; CDR3 DNA: TGTGCCAGCAGACAGGGACCTGGCTACACCTTC
D gene: NA; V gene: TRBV30; clone size: once; J gene: TRBJ2-5; CDR3 protein: CAWSFLAETQYF; CDR3 DNA: TGTGCCTGGAGTTTTTTAGCGGAGACCCAGTACTTC
D gene: NA; V gene: TRBV11-3; clone size: NA; J gene: TRBJ2-3; CDR3 protein: CASSLALGRLTDTQYF; CDR3 DNA: TGTGCCAGCAGCTTAGCGCTCGGCAGACTCACAGATACGCAGTATTTT
D gene: NA; V gene: TRBV7-6; clone size: NA; J gene: TRBJ1-3; CDR3 protein: CASSLYGGTSSGNTIYF; CDR3 DNA: TGTGCCAGCAGCTTATATGGGGGAACGAGCTCTGGAAACACCATATATTTT
D gene: NA; V gene: TRBV10-3; clone size: once; J gene: TRBJ2-2; CDR3 protein: CAIGGANTGELFF; CDR3 DNA: TGTGCCATCGGGGGCGCGAACACCGGGGAGCTGTTTTTT
D gene: TRBD2; V gene: TRBV6-5; clone size: NA; J gene: TRBJ2-1; CDR3 protein: CASSYRGLAVYNEQFF; CDR3 DNA: TGTGCCAGCAGTTACCGGGGACTAGCGGTCTACAATGAGCAGTTCTTC
D gene: TRBD2; V gene: TRBV27; clone size: NA; J gene: TRBJ2-7; CDR3 protein: CASGVNGGEQYF; CDR3 DNA: TGTGCCAGCGGCGTAAACGGGGGGGAGCAGTACTTC
D gene: NA; V gene: TRBV7-9; clone size: NA; J gene: TRBJ1-4; CDR3 protein: CASSSRRGSTNEKLFF; CDR3 DNA: TGTGCCAGCAGCTCCCGCCGGGGGTCGACTAATGAAAAACTGTTTTTT
D gene: TRBD1; V gene: TRBV5-1; clone size: NA; J gene: TRBJ1-3; CDR3 protein: CASSSTGSGNTIYF; CDR3 DNA: TGCGCCAGCAGCTCGACAGGGTCCGGAAACACCATATATTTT
D gene: NA; V gene: TRBV4-1; clone size: NA; J gene: TRBJ1-5; CDR3 protein: CASSQGQGLGNGQPQHF; CDR3 DNA: TGCGCCAGCAGCCAAGGGCAGGGACTAGGGAATGGACAGCCCCAGCATTTT
D gene: NA; V gene: TRBV23-1; clone size: NA; J gene: TRBJ1-4; CDR3 protein: CASSQSCGSLNEKLFF; CDR3 DNA: TGCGCCAGCAGTCAATCGTGCGGGTCTCTGAATGAAAAACTGTTTTTT
D gene: NA; V gene: TRBV28; clone size: few; J gene: TRBJ2-5; CDR3 protein: CASSSTSRVEQYF; CDR3 DNA: TGTGCCAGCAGCTCTACTAGTAGGGTTGAGCAGTACTTC
D gene: NA; V gene: TRBV7-3; clone size: few; J gene: TRBJ2-2; CDR3 protein: CASSLNYVGELFF; CDR3 DNA: TGTGCCAGCAGCTTAAATTACGTCGGGGAGCTGTTTTTT